This entry concerns a single TCR beta chain. Its target is unknown. This entry is derived from a study of shared clonotypes between healthy human individuals. Study summary: The composition of the donors was a couple of women and a few men aged 18 to 49.

Whole-study findings and limits: The naive CD4 repertoires of several donors were compared, and around 5% of clonotypes were shared.

Sequencing was performed with immunoSEQ multiplex PCR; in TCRdb, only in-frame clones are kept and a portion is missing. The sample comprises about 1 million clones, about three quarters of which are singletons, and 1.4% to 1.5% rests with the top ten. The CDR3 is made up of 14 amino acids. In germline, CDR1 is SGHRS, CDR2 YFSETQ. V lost 0 bases and J lost 6, with 9 bases in between. All donors were healthy HIV-negative adults lacking recent acute infections or vaccinations. Partitioning of CD4+ cells yielded a CD45RA+ naive subset and a CD45RA-negative memory subset. The origin of this receptor is a young man in good health. Specimen: memory CD4+ T cells sorted from blood. Subset meaning: CD45RA-negative fraction. V usage is TRBV5-1 and J usage is TRBJ2-2, with D unclear. The CDR3 here is CASSLVQVAGELFF. The CDR3 DNA sequence: TGCGCCAGCAGCTTGGTGCAGGTAGCCGGGGAGCTGTTTTTT.